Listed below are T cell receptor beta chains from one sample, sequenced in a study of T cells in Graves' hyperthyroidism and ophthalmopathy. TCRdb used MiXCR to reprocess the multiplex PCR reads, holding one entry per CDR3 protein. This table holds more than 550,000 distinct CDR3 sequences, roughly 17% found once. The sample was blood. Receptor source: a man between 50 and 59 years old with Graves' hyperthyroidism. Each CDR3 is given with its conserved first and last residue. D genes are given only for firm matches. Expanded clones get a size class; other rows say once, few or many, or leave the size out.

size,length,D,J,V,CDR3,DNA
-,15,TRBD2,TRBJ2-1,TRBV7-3,CASSFSSGSRHEQFF,TGTGCCAGCAGCTTCTCTAGCGGGAGTCGGCATGAGCAGTTCTTC
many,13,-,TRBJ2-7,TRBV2,CASRRDQSYEQYF,TGTGCCAGCAGAAGGGACCAGTCCTACGAGCAGTACTTC
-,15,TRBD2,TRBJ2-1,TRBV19,CASSPGREPDIEQFF,TGTGCCAGTAGCCCCGGGCGGGAGCCCGACATTGAGCAGTTCTTC
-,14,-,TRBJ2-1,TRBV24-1,CATEVPGPYNEQFF,TGTGCCACCGAAGTTCCAGGGCCTTACAATGAGCAGTTCTTC
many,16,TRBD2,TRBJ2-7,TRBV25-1,CASSELAGVGSYEQYF,TGTGCCAGCAGTGAGCTAGCGGGAGTCGGGTCCTACGAGCAGTACTTC
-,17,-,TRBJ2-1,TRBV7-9,CASSFLFFGDTYNEQFF,TGTGCCAGCAGCTTCCTCTTCTTTGGGGATACCTACAATGAGCAGTTCTTC
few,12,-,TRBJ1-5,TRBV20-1,CSARERGQPQHF,TGCAGTGCTAGAGAGCGGGGTCAGCCCCAGCATTTT
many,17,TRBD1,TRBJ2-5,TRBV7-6,CASSLGWGQGAGETQYF,TGTGCCAGCAGCTTAGGATGGGGACAGGGGGCAGGAGAGACCCAGTACTTC
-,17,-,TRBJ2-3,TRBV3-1,CASSLRPLGQSADTQYF,TGTGCCAGCAGCCTACGGCCTTTAGGACAGTCGGCAGATACGCAGTATTTT
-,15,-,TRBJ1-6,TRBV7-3,CASSLGESAYSSLHF,TGTGCCAGCAGCTTAGGAGAATCGGCGTATTCATCCCTCCACTTT
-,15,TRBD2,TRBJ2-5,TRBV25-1,CASAGTSGRQETQYF,TGTGCCAGCGCCGGGACTAGCGGGAGGCAAGAGACCCAGTACTTC
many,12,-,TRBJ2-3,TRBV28,CASSRLADTQYF,TGTGCCAGCAGCCGTTTGGCAGATACGCAGTATTTT
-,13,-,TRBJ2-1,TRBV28,CASSLVGAGEQFF,TGTGCCAGCAGTTTAGTTGGGGCGGGTGAGCAGTTCTTC
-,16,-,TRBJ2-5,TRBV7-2,CASSLRAGRLGETQYF,TGTGCCAGCAGCTTAAGGGCGGGGAGGTTGGGAGAGACCCAGTACTTC
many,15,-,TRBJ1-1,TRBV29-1,CSVEPRTASITEAFF,TGCAGCGTTGAACCGCGGACAGCCTCAATCACTGAAGCTTTCTTT
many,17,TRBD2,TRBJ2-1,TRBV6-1,CASRDPSDGRAPNEQFF,TGTGCCAGCAGGGATCCTAGCGATGGGAGGGCCCCCAATGAGCAGTTCTTC
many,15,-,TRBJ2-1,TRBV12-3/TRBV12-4,CASSARRGGDNEQFF,TGTGCCAGCAGTGCCCGTCGGGGTGGAGACAATGAGCAGTTCTTC
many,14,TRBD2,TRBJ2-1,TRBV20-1,CSAPLAGGGDEQFF,TGCAGTGCTCCCCTAGCGGGAGGTGGCGATGAGCAGTTCTTC
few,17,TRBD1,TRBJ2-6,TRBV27,CASSRPGTGAGANVLTF,TGTGCCAGCAGCCGTCCCGGGACAGGGGCGGGGGCCAACGTCCTGACTTTC
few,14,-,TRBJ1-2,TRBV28,CASSLSQRGAGYTF,TGTGCCAGCAGTTTATCCCAGCGGGGTGCCGGCTACACCTTC
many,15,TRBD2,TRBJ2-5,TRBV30,CAWSGLGGRGETQYF,TGTGCCTGGAGTGGTTTGGGCGGGAGGGGGGAGACCCAGTACTTC
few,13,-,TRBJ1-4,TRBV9,CASSRGGDEKLFF,TGTGCCAGCAGCAGGGGAGGAGATGAAAAACTGTTTTTT
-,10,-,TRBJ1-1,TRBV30,CAWSGAEAFF,TGTGCCTGGAGTGGAGCTGAAGCTTTCTTT
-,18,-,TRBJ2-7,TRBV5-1,CASSLADRRPSSSYEQYF,TGCGCCAGCAGCTTGGCCGACCGGCGACCTTCTAGCTCCTACGAGCAGTACTTC
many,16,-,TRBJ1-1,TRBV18,CASSPLFGQWSTEAFF,TGTGCCAGCTCACCACTATTTGGACAGTGGAGCACTGAAGCTTTCTTT
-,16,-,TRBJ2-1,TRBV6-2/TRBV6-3,CASSQQGKSSYNEQFF,TGTGCCAGCAGTCAACAGGGAAAAAGCTCCTACAATGAGCAGTTCTTC
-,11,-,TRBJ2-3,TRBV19,CASKYTDTQYF,TGTGCCAGCAAATACACAGATACGCAGTATTTT
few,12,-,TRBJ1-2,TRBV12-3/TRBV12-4,CASSLRDNGYTF,TGTGCCAGCAGTCTCAGGGACAATGGCTACACCTTC
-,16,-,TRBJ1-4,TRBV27,CASSPLGGGENEKLFF,TGTGCCAGCAGTCCCTTGGGGGGAGGGGAAAATGAAAAACTGTTTTTT
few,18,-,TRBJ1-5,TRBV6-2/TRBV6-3,CASSKPGVPNFSNQPQHF,TGTGCCAGCAGTAAACCAGGAGTTCCGAATTTTAGCAATCAGCCCCAGCATTTT
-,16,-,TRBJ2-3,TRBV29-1,CSVEPARGRSTDTQYF,TGCAGCGTTGAACCGGCTCGGGGTCGTAGCACAGATACGCAGTATTTT
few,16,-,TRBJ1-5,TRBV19,CASTPKGTGKNQPQHF,TGTGCCAGTACCCCTAAGGGAACAGGGAAAAATCAGCCCCAGCATTTT
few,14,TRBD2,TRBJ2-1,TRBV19,CASSVMTSVHEQFF,TGTGCCAGTAGTGTCATGACTAGCGTGCATGAGCAGTTCTTC
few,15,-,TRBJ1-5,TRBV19,CASSIDRGAWQPQHF,TGTGCCAGTAGTATAGATAGGGGGGCTTGGCAGCCCCAGCATTTT
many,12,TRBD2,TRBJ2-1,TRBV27,CASSWTRDEQFF,TGTGCCAGCAGTTGGACTAGGGATGAGCAGTTCTTC
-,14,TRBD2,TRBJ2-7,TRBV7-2,CASSLVSGKPEQYF,TGTGCCAGCAGCTTAGTTAGCGGGAAGCCCGAGCAGTACTTC
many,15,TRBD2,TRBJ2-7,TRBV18,CASSITGTSSHEQYF,TGTGCCAGCTCAATTACCGGGACTAGCTCTCACGAGCAGTACTTC
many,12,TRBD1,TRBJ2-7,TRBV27,CASSLQGDEQYF,TGTGCCAGCAGTTTACAGGGGGACGAGCAGTACTTC
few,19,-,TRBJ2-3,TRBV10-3,CAISVSDYSVSPSTDTQYF,TGTGCCATCAGTGTCTCGGACTACTCAGTAAGTCCTAGCACAGATACGCAGTATTTT
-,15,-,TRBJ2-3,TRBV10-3,CAISDLQSGSDTQYF,TGTGCCATCAGTGACCTTCAAAGCGGTTCAGATACGCAGTATTTT
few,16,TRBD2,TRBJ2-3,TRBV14,CASRQTSGRGSDTQYF,TGTGCCAGCAGACAAACTAGCGGGAGGGGATCAGATACGCAGTATTTT
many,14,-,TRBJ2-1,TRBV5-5,CASSWGPQNNEQFF,TGTGCCAGCAGCTGGGGACCCCAGAACAATGAGCAGTTCTTC
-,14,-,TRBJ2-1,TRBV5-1,CASSSGTPEDEQFF,TGCGCCAGCAGCTCCGGGACACCAGAGGATGAGCAGTTCTTC
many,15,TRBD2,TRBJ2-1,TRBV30,CAWTTSGGGYNEQFF,TGTGCCTGGACCACATCGGGGGGGGGCTACAATGAGCAGTTCTTC
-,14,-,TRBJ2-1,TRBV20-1,CSARGVLAYNEQFF,TGCAGTGCTAGAGGCGTTCTAGCGTACAATGAGCAGTTCTTC